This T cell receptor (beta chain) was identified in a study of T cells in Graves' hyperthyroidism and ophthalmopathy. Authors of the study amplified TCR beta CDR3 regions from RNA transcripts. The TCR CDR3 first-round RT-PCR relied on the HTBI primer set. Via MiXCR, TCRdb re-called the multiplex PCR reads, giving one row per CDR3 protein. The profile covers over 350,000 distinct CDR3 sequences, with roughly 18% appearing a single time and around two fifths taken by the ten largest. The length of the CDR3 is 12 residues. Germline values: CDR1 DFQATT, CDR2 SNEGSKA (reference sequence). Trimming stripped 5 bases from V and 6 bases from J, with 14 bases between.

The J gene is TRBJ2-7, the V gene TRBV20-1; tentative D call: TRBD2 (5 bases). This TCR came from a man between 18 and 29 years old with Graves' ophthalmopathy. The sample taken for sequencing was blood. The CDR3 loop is CSAWTSVGEQYF. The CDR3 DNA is TGCAGTGCTTGGACTTCGGTGGGCGAGCAGTACTTC.